A single sample gave rise to the 9 T cell receptor beta chains below, sequenced in a study of T cells in Graves' hyperthyroidism and ophthalmopathy. Amplified regions were TCR beta CDR3 sequences from RNA transcripts. The TCR CDR3 was amplified in a first-round RT-PCR using the HTBI primer set. TCRdb used MiXCR to reprocess the multiplex PCR reads, holding one entry per CDR3 protein. The table lists hundreds of thousands of distinct CDR3 sequences, 35% to 45% of them singletons. The sequenced material came from blood. These receptors all stem from a man between 18 and 35 years old with Graves' hyperthyroidism.

This clonotype was seen ten or more times. The CDR3 coding sequence is TGTGCCAGCAGCTCGCTGGATGGGCACTATGGCTACACCTTC. This gives the protein CASSSLDGHYGYTF. V is TRBV9 and J is TRBJ1-2; D call uncertain. The CDR3 covers 14 residues. Germline-derived CDR1 and CDR2 are SGDLS and YYNGEE. V lost 4 bases and J lost 3, with 13 bases in between.

The chain employs TRBV11-1 and TRBJ1-2; TRBD1 aligns across 7 bases. The germline gives CDR1 SGHAT, CDR2 FQDESV (reference sequence). The CDR3 contains 12 residues. V dropped 6 bases and J dropped 8; count of bases not matched to a gene: 6. The CDR3 reads CASRFGQEGYTF. The CDR3 DNA reads as TGTGCCAGCAGGTTCGGACAGGAAGGCTACACCTTC.

To note about this clonotype: The missing conserved phenylalanine or tryptophan at the end of this CDR3 makes a read error likely. V and J are TRBV6-5 and TRBJ1-2; 10 bases line up with TRBD1. This CDR3 is 14 amino acids long. V trimming: 5 bases; J trimming: 2 bases; junction bases outside the gene matches: 2. The germline gives CDR1 MNHEY, CDR2 SVGAGI. This CDR3 is CASSEGQGNYGYTY. The CDR3 DNA is TGTGCCAGCAGTGAGGGACAGGGGAACTATGGCTACACCTAC.

This clonotype was seen repeatedly, ten times or more. DNA of the CDR3: TGTGCCATCAAGGGACAGGACACTGAAGCTTTCTTT. Translated, it gives CAIKGQDTEAFF. V is TRBV10-3 and J is TRBJ1-1; the match to TRBD1 covers 8 bases. CDR1 is ENHRY, CDR2 SYGVKD, per germline. The CDR3 totals 12 residues. The V segment lost 7 bases and the J segment 3 bases; nucleotides outside the gene matches: 1.

The V call is TRBV11-2, the J call TRBJ2-7; 13 positions agree with TRBD2. The CDR3 runs 16 residues. J gave up 0 bases and V 5 bases, and 4 bases lay outside the gene matches. Looked up from germline, CDR1 is SGHAT and CDR2 is FQNNGV. The DNA of the CDR3 is TGTGCCAGCAGCCACGGACTAGCGGGGGCCTCCTACGAGCAGTACTTC. Translated, it gives CASSHGLAGASYEQYF.

Points on this clonotype: A read error may be the cause here, since a much bigger clone is one base away. As the CDR3 is not closed by the conserved phenylalanine or tryptophan, this likely results from a read error. The J gene is TRBJ1-1, the V gene TRBV29-1; the D is unclear. This CDR3 has 12 amino acids. V lost 8 bases to trimming and J lost 0 bases, with 10 bases between them. Looked up from germline, CDR1 is SQVTM and CDR2 is ANQGSEA. This CDR3 reads CSFRIVNTEAFL. In DNA form, the CDR3 reads TGCAGCTTTCGGATTGTGAACACTGAAGCTTTCCTT.

This clonotype has ten or more counts. The rearrangement uses TRBV7-2 and TRBJ1-6; 7 bases agree with TRBD1. This CDR3 contains 15 residues. The trim removed 1 base at V and 10 bases at J, leaving 7 bases unmatched. The germline V gene encodes CDR1 SGHTA and CDR2 FQGNSA. CDR3 amino acids: CASSLEGRGDSPLHF. The CDR3, as DNA: TGTGCCAGCAGCTTAGAGGGCAGGGGGGACTCACCCCTCCACTTT.

The CDR3 nucleotides are TGCGCCAGCAGCCAAGAGGTCACAGGGGTCGGCTCACCCCTCCACTTT. Its protein is CASSQEVTGVGSPLHF. The chain links TRBV4-1 to TRBJ1-6; 7 bases line up with TRBD1. The ends lost 0 bases at V and 10 bases at J; junction bases unmatched: 9. CDR1 is MGHRA, CDR2 YSYEKL, per germline. The CDR3 has 16 residues.

V and J are TRBV6-1 and TRBJ2-2; D gene unclear. Trimming stripped 5 bases from V and 7 bases from J, with 14 bases between. Germline CDR1 reads MNHNS; CDR2 reads SASEGT. The CDR3 sequence is 14 residues long. The CDR3 sequence: CASSPNELHGELFF. Written as DNA, the CDR3 is TGTGCCAGCAGTCCAAACGAGTTGCACGGGGAGCTGTTTTTT.